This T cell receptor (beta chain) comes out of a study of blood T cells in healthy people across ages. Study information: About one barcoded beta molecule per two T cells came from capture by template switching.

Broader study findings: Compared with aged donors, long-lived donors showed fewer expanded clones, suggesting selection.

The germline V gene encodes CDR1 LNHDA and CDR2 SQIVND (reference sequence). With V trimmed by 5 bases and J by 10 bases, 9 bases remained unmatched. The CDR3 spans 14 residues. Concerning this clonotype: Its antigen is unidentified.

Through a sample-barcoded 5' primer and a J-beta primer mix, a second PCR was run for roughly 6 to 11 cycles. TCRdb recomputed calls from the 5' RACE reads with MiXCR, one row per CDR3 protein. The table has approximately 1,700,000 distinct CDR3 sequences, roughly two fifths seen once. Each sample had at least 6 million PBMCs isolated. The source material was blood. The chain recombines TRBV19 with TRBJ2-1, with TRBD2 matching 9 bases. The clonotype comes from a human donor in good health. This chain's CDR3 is CASSFQRGALEQFF. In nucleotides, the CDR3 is TGTGCCAGTAGTTTTCAGCGGGGGGCGTTGGAGCAGTTCTTC.